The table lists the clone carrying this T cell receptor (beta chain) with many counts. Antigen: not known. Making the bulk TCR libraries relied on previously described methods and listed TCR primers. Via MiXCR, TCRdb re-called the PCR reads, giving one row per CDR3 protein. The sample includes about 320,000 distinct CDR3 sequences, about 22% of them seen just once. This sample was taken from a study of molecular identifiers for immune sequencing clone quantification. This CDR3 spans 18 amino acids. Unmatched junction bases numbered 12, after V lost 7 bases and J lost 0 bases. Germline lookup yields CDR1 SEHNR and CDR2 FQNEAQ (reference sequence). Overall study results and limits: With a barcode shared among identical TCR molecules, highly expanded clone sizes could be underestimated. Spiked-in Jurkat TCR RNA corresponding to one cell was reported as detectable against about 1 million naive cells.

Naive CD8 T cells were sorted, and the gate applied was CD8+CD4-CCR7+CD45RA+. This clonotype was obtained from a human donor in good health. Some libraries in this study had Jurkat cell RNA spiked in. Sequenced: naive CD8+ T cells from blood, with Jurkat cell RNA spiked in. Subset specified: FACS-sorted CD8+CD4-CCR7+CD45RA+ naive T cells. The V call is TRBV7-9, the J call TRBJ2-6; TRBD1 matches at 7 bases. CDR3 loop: CASIPGTVLLSGANVLTF. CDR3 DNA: TGTGCCAGCATACCCGGGACAGTACTCCTCTCTGGGGCCAACGTCCTGACTTTC.